This TCR beta chain was captured by sequencing in a study of shared clonotypes between healthy human individuals. Overall study findings and caveats: Approximately 4.6% of naive CD4 clonotypes were common to four donors. Sampling was confined to blood; repertoires within tissues likely differ. Estimated richness values were generally larger in naive subsets than in memory subsets.

TCRdb's table, derived via immunoSEQ multiplex PCR, lists solely in-frame clones and lacks some. This repertoire shows approximately 2.4 million clones, almost 96% found once; its top ten account for over 0.1%. Negatively enriched CD4+ T cells were divided by CD45RA into naive and memory. On this clone: As yet, its antigen is unknown.

This CDR3 contains 13 residues. Trimming removed 4 bases at V and 7 bases at J, with 12 bases between. Looked up from germline, CDR1 is SGHNT and CDR2 is YYREEE (reference sequence). The TCR sequence derives from a man aged 18-30 years in good health. The genes are TRBV5-4 and TRBJ2-1; the D gene is possibly TRBD1 (6 bases). What was sequenced was naive CD4+ T cells sorted from blood. Subset denoted: CD45RA+ positively selected. CDR3 sequence: CASSQGQSNEQFF. The CDR3 bases are TGTGCCAGCAGCCAAGGACAGTCGAATGAGCAGTTCTTC. The full variable domain, completed using reference TRBV5-4 and TRBJ2-1, is ETGVTQSPTHLIKTRGQQVTLRCSSQSGHNTVSWYQQALGQGPQFIFQYYREEENGRGNFPPRFSGLQFPNYSSELNVNALELDDSALYLCASSQGQSNEQFFGPGTRLTVL.